This is a list of T cell receptor beta chains from one sample in a study of beta chain features in type 1 diabetes. The repertoire was sequenced with immunoSEQ multiplex PCR; TCRdb's copy has only in-frame clones and lacks some. The sample shows 200,000 to 300,000 clones, roughly 13% of them seen only once. The material sequenced was naive CD4+ T cells from blood. These receptor sequences come from a man aged 30 to 45 with type 1 diabetes. Both conserved end residues are part of each CDR3. Fields, in order: J gene, V gene, clone size, D gene, CDR3 DNA, CDR3 protein. D genes are given only for firm matches. The size of a clone is reported for some rows only, either as once, few or many, or as a class for expanded clones.

j_gene: TRBJ2-3
v_gene: TRBV5-1
abundance: -
d_gene: -
CDR3nt: TGCGCCAGCAGGGACACGGTCTCCACAGATACGCAGTATTTT
CDR3aa: CASRDTVSTDTQYF

j_gene: TRBJ2-2
v_gene: TRBV2
abundance: -
d_gene: -
CDR3nt: TGTGCCAGCAGTGTTGACATGCTGAACACCGGGGAGCTGTTTTTT
CDR3aa: CASSVDMLNTGELFF

j_gene: TRBJ2-5
v_gene: TRBV30
abundance: few
d_gene: TRBD1
CDR3nt: TGTGCCTGGAATAACAGGGGGCCCGAGACCCAGTACTTC
CDR3aa: CAWNNRGPETQYF

j_gene: TRBJ2-3
v_gene: TRBV11-3
abundance: -
d_gene: TRBD2
CDR3nt: TGTGCCAGCAGCTCCCCGAAGTATAGCGGGGGCCCCGATACGCAGTATTTT
CDR3aa: CASSSPKYSGGPDTQYF

j_gene: TRBJ2-5
v_gene: TRBV20-1
abundance: -
d_gene: -
CDR3nt: TGCAGGGTACGGGGAGAAGAGACCCAGTACTTC
CDR3aa: CRVRGEETQYF

j_gene: TRBJ2-7
v_gene: TRBV9
abundance: -
d_gene: -
CDR3nt: TGTGCCAGCAGCGTCGGAGGGAGTGGGTCCTACGAGCAGTACTTC
CDR3aa: CASSVGGSGSYEQYF

j_gene: TRBJ2-1
v_gene: TRBV18
abundance: -
d_gene: TRBD2
CDR3nt: TGTGCCAGCTCACGAGTGACTAGCGGGGGATACAATGAGCAGTTCTTC
CDR3aa: CASSRVTSGGYNEQFF

j_gene: TRBJ2-3
v_gene: TRBV5-1
abundance: few
d_gene: -
CDR3nt: TGCGCCAGCAGCTTGGCCGGGGGGCAACCAGATACGCAGTATTTT
CDR3aa: CASSLAGGQPDTQYF

j_gene: TRBJ1-5
v_gene: TRBV28
abundance: few
d_gene: TRBD1
CDR3nt: TGTGCCAGCAGTGTTACGTCCCGACAGGGGGGATTCCAGCCCCAGCATTTT
CDR3aa: CASSVTSRQGGFQPQHF

j_gene: TRBJ1-4
v_gene: TRBV4-2
abundance: -
d_gene: -
CDR3nt: TGTGCCAGCAGCCGTGCACAGGAAACTAATGAAAAACTGTTTTTT
CDR3aa: CASSRAQETNEKLFF

j_gene: TRBJ2-3
v_gene: TRBV11-2
abundance: few
d_gene: -
CDR3nt: TGTGCCAGCAGCTTCGGGGGGCCCCCAGATACGCAGTATTTT
CDR3aa: CASSFGGPPDTQYF

j_gene: TRBJ1-1
v_gene: TRBV5-4
abundance: few
d_gene: -
CDR3nt: TGTGCCAGCAGCTTCTGGAACACTGAAGCTTTCTTT
CDR3aa: CASSFWNTEAFF

j_gene: TRBJ2-1
v_gene: TRBV4-2
abundance: few
d_gene: -
CDR3nt: TGTGCCAGCAGCCGTCTGGACATACTGGACAATGAGCAGTTCTTC
CDR3aa: CASSRLDILDNEQFF

j_gene: TRBJ2-7
v_gene: TRBV7-9
abundance: few
d_gene: TRBD2
CDR3nt: TGTGCCAGCAGCTACGGACTAGCGGGAGGAACCTACGAGCAGTACTTC
CDR3aa: CASSYGLAGGTYEQYF

j_gene: TRBJ2-7
v_gene: TRBV2
abundance: -
d_gene: TRBD1
CDR3nt: TGTGCCAGCAGCACGGACAGGGGCCGGGACGAGCAGTACTTC
CDR3aa: CASSTDRGRDEQYF

j_gene: TRBJ2-2
v_gene: TRBV30
abundance: -
d_gene: -
CDR3nt: TGTGCCTGGAGTGGAGGGGGTCCACCCACCGGGGAGCTGTTTTTT
CDR3aa: CAWSGGGPPTGELFF

j_gene: TRBJ2-2
v_gene: TRBV18
abundance: -
d_gene: TRBD1
CDR3nt: TGTGCCAGCTCACCACAACAGGGGGCTAACACCGGGGAGCTGTTTTTT
CDR3aa: CASSPQQGANTGELFF

j_gene: TRBJ1-5
v_gene: TRBV19
abundance: -
d_gene: TRBD1
CDR3nt: TGTGCCAGTAGCGGACAGGGAGAAGGTAATCAGCCCCAGCATTTT
CDR3aa: CASSGQGEGNQPQHF

j_gene: TRBJ2-7
v_gene: TRBV7-7
abundance: -
d_gene: -
CDR3nt: TGTGCCAGCAGCTTCCGACACCCTTTC
CDR3aa: CASSFRHPF

j_gene: TRBJ2-1
v_gene: TRBV27
abundance: once
d_gene: TRBD2
CDR3nt: TGTGCCATCGGACGGACTAGCGGGAAGGATGAGCAGTTCTTC
CDR3aa: CAIGRTSGKDEQFF

j_gene: TRBJ1-5
v_gene: TRBV7-2
abundance: -
d_gene: TRBD1
CDR3nt: TGTGCCAGCAGCGCTACAGGGGGCCACAATCAGCCCCAGCATTTT
CDR3aa: CASSATGGHNQPQHF

j_gene: TRBJ2-3
v_gene: TRBV4-2
abundance: few
d_gene: -
CDR3nt: TGTGCCAGCAGCCAAGATTGGGGAGAGGGCACAGATACGCAGTATTTT
CDR3aa: CASSQDWGEGTDTQYF

j_gene: TRBJ2-7
v_gene: TRBV7-9
abundance: few
d_gene: TRBD1
CDR3nt: TGTGCCAGCAGCTTTGAGACAGGGGGCCACGAGCAGTACTTC
CDR3aa: CASSFETGGHEQYF

j_gene: TRBJ2-3
v_gene: TRBV7-8
abundance: -
d_gene: -
CDR3nt: TGTGCCAGCAGCCTTAGCACAGATACGCAGTATTTT
CDR3aa: CASSLSTDTQYF

j_gene: TRBJ1-2
v_gene: TRBV7-9
abundance: few
d_gene: TRBD1
CDR3nt: TGTGCCAGCAGCCTGGGACAGCAGAACTATGGCTACACCTTC
CDR3aa: CASSLGQQNYGYTF

j_gene: TRBJ2-3
v_gene: TRBV19
abundance: few
d_gene: TRBD2
CDR3nt: TGTGCCAGTAGAAATCGGGAGGTCTCAGATACGCAGTATTTT
CDR3aa: CASRNREVSDTQYF

j_gene: TRBJ2-3
v_gene: TRBV5-6
abundance: -
d_gene: TRBD1
CDR3nt: TGTGCCAGCAGCTCCTTGACAGGGTTTAGCACAGATACGCAGTATTTT
CDR3aa: CASSSLTGFSTDTQYF

j_gene: TRBJ2-7
v_gene: TRBV7-9
abundance: -
d_gene: TRBD2
CDR3nt: TGTGCCAGCAGCGGCGCTAGCGGGAGCTCCTACGAGCAGTACTTC
CDR3aa: CASSGASGSSYEQYF

j_gene: TRBJ1-5
v_gene: TRBV6-6
abundance: few
d_gene: TRBD1
CDR3nt: TGTGCCAGCAGCCGTCGGACAGGAGATAGCAATCAGCCCCAGCATTTT
CDR3aa: CASSRRTGDSNQPQHF

j_gene: TRBJ1-2
v_gene: TRBV5-1
abundance: few
d_gene: -
CDR3nt: TGCGCCAGCAGTGACCCCGGGAGTCACTATGGCTACACCTTC
CDR3aa: CASSDPGSHYGYTF

j_gene: TRBJ2-1
v_gene: TRBV19
abundance: few
d_gene: TRBD2
CDR3nt: TGTGCCACTCAGGAAGGGGGACTAGCCCACCGGGGTGAGCAGTTCTTC
CDR3aa: CATQEGGLAHRGEQFF

j_gene: TRBJ2-5
v_gene: TRBV18
abundance: -
d_gene: -
CDR3nt: TGTGCCAGCTCACCAGCCGGTCTCCAAGAGACCCAGTACTTC
CDR3aa: CASSPAGLQETQYF

j_gene: TRBJ1-2
v_gene: TRBV4-1
abundance: -
d_gene: -
CDR3nt: TGCGCCAGCAGACAAGTGGCCGGGACACCGCCTGGCTACACCTTC
CDR3aa: CASRQVAGTPPGYTF

j_gene: TRBJ2-2
v_gene: TRBV18
abundance: -
d_gene: -
CDR3nt: TGTGCCAGCTCACCACCGGTCGGGAACACCGGGGAGCTGTTTTTT
CDR3aa: CASSPPVGNTGELFF

j_gene: TRBJ2-7
v_gene: TRBV5-1
abundance: few
d_gene: -
CDR3nt: TGCGCCAGCAGCACCGAACCGACGCGGGACGAGCAGTACTTC
CDR3aa: CASSTEPTRDEQYF

j_gene: TRBJ1-1
v_gene: TRBV30
abundance: -
d_gene: -
CDR3nt: TGTGCCTGGAGTCCCCGGGGGGGTCGGAGCGCTGAAGCTTTCTTT
CDR3aa: CAWSPRGGRSAEAFF

j_gene: TRBJ2-5
v_gene: TRBV7-2
abundance: -
d_gene: -
CDR3nt: TGTGCCAGCAGCTTAGATGTAGGAGCTTTACAAGAGACCCAGTACTTC
CDR3aa: CASSLDVGALQETQYF

j_gene: TRBJ2-7
v_gene: TRBV5-1
abundance: few
d_gene: -
CDR3nt: TGCGCCAGCAGCTTGGAACAGGCCTACGAGCAGTACTTC
CDR3aa: CASSLEQAYEQYF

j_gene: TRBJ1-1
v_gene: TRBV6-5
abundance: few
d_gene: -
CDR3nt: TGTGCCAGCACCCCTCCCGGTGGGAGCACTGAAGCTTTCTTT
CDR3aa: CASTPPGGSTEAFF

j_gene: TRBJ2-3
v_gene: TRBV2
abundance: few
d_gene: TRBD2
CDR3nt: TGTGCCAGCAGTCCGACTAGCGGGAGCGCAGATACGCAGTATTTT
CDR3aa: CASSPTSGSADTQYF

j_gene: TRBJ1-1
v_gene: TRBV5-1
abundance: -
d_gene: TRBD1
CDR3nt: TGCGCCAGCAGCGAGGAAGAGCAGGGGGTGAACACTGAAGCTTTCTTT
CDR3aa: CASSEEEQGVNTEAFF

j_gene: TRBJ2-1
v_gene: TRBV25-1
abundance: few
d_gene: TRBD2
CDR3nt: TGTGCCAGCAGTGAGGCTAGCGGAGGGAACTCCTACAATGAGCAGTTCTTC
CDR3aa: CASSEASGGNSYNEQFF

j_gene: TRBJ2-3
v_gene: TRBV7-9
abundance: few
d_gene: TRBD1
CDR3nt: TGTGCCAGCAGCCCTCAGGGGGCGGATACGCAGTATTTT
CDR3aa: CASSPQGADTQYF

j_gene: TRBJ2-7
v_gene: TRBV7-8
abundance: -
d_gene: -
CDR3nt: TGTGCCAGCAGCCGGGTTGGCGAGCAGTACTTC
CDR3aa: CASSRVGEQYF

j_gene: TRBJ2-1
v_gene: TRBV5-4
abundance: -
d_gene: TRBD2
CDR3nt: TGTGCCAGCAAAGCACGGGGGGGGACCTACAATGAGCAGTTCTTC
CDR3aa: CASKARGGTYNEQFF

j_gene: TRBJ1-2
v_gene: TRBV29-1
abundance: -
d_gene: TRBD1
CDR3nt: TGCAGCGTTGAAGCTGCAGAGGGGGCCCACTATGGCTACACCTTC
CDR3aa: CSVEAAEGAHYGYTF